A single sample gave rise to the 8 T cell receptor beta chains below, sequenced in a study of human T cells and chemical hapten exposure (dated by TCRdb to about 2021). The meaning of the sample's time point label: patch test 3, about 24 weeks after DPC sensitization. The meaning of the sample's treatment or condition label: therapeutic diphenylcyclopropenone sensitization with weekly scalp DPC. Library construction relied on RACE. Sequencing used a NextSeq 500. TCRdb cleaned the public reads at Q25 with fastp, built clones with MiXCR and kept in-frame beta chains. Each entry is one CDR3 protein sequence, shown with its most common DNA and genes. The sample includes 62,000 or so distinct CDR3 sequences, with 8% to 13% observed a single time. The top ten clones comprise approximately 2.4% of the sample. This specimen was whole blood, taken in connection with sensitization to the hapten diphenylcyclopropenone (DPC). The receptors were sampled from a woman between 25 and 40 years old with alopecia areata. Some clones in this sample may be carry-over from other donors' samples.

The V call is TRBV29-1, the J call TRBJ2-3; D might be TRBD2 (6 bases). The germline gives CDR1 SQVTM, CDR2 ANQGSEA. The V end lost 7 bases, the J end lost 4 bases, and 15 bases lay between the germline ends. The CDR3 is 13 residues long. For the CDR3, the DNA is TGCAGCGCGTCCGGGACTCACTCAGATACGCAGTATTTT. It codes for CSASGTHSDTQYF.

This chain joins TRBV7-3 and TRBJ1-1; D is undetermined. V dropped 2 bases and J dropped 2 bases, with 6 bases sitting between them. Looked up from germline, CDR1 is SGHTA and CDR2 is FQGTGA. The CDR3 is made up of 13 amino acids. CDR3 in amino acids: CASSLQTNTEAFF. The CDR3 DNA reads as TGTGCCAGCAGCTTACAAACCAACACTGAAGCTTTCTTT.

This clonotype has a count of ten or more. This chain uses TRBV20-1 with TRBJ2-7; D gene ambiguous. This CDR3 is built from 12 residues. Germline V gene data show CDR1 as DFQATT and CDR2 as SNEGSKA (reference sequence). The V and J ends lost 4 bases and 3 bases respectively, with 10 bases between them. The CDR3 loop is CSAKGQHYEQYF. The CDR3 DNA reads as TGCAGTGCTAAAGGGCAGCACTACGAGCAGTACTTC.

This clonotype appeared a few times. The genes are TRBV9 and TRBJ2-1; either TRBD1 or TRBD2 may supply D (5 bases each). From germline, CDR1 is SGDLS and CDR2 YYNGEE. This CDR3 comprises 17 residues. Trimming took 4 bases from V and 0 from J, leaving 17 bases between them. The CDR3 DNA is TGTGCCAGCAGCCCCCGGGGCCTAGTGGCCTCCTACAATGAGCAGTTCTTC. This encodes CASSPRGLVASYNEQFF.

This sequence joins TRBV7-2 and TRBJ2-3, with 8 bases fitting TRBD2. The J segment lost 4 bases and the V segment lost 4 bases, leaving 4 bases of the junction unmatched. There are 14 residues in the CDR3. Germline V lookup: CDR1 SGHTA, CDR2 FQGNSA. The CDR3 bases are TGTGCCAGCAGCTCAGGACTAGCCCCAGATACGCAGTATTTT. Protein product: CASSSGLAPDTQYF.

The chain has TRBV12-3 or TRBV12-4 and TRBJ1-6; 8 positions agree with TRBD1. There are 15 residues in the CDR3. V shed 0 bases and J 10 bases; nucleotides not matched to a gene: 5. The chain's CDR3 is CASSLADRAISPLHF. CDR3 coding DNA: TGTGCCAGCAGTTTAGCGGACAGGGCCATCTCACCCCTCCACTTT.

This clonotype has just a few counts. This chain connects TRBV7-9 to TRBJ2-3, with 11 nucleotides matching TRBD2. The CDR3 length is 15 residues. The V gene's germline CDR1 is SEHNR and CDR2 FQNEAQ (reference sequence). V shed 5 bases and J 4 bases; nucleotides not matched to a gene: 5. Here the CDR3 DNA reads TGTGCCAGCAGCAAAACTAGCGGGAGTTCAGATACGCAGTATTTT. Translation gives CASSKTSGSSDTQYF.

This rearrangement joins TRBV10-3 to TRBJ2-2; D remains unclear. The CDR3 has 13 residues. Germline V CDR1 and CDR2: ENHRY, SYGVKD. Trimming cost V 3 bases and J 8 bases, with 10 bases left between them. CDR3 DNA sequence: TGTGCCATCAGTGACGACAATCTGGGGGAGCTGTTTTTT. Amino acid sequence: CAISDDNLGELFF.